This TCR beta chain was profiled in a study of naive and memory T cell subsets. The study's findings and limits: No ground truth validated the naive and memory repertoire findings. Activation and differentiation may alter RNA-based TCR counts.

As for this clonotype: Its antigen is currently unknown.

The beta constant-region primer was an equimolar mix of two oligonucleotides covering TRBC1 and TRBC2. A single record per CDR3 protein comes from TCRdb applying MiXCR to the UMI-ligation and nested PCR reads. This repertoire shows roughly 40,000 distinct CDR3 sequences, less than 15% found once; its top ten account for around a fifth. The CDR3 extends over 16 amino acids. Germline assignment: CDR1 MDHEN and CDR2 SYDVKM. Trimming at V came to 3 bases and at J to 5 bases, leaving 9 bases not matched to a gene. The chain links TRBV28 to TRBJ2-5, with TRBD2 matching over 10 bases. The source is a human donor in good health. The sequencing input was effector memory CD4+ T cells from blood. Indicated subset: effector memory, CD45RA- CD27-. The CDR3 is CASSFPSGRAEETQYF. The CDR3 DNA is TGTGCCAGCAGTTTCCCAAGCGGGAGGGCCGAGGAGACCCAGTACTTC.